The entry below gives a single T cell receptor beta chain sequence along with its context. This specimen belongs to a study of shared clonotypes between healthy human individuals. Germline CDR1 SEHNR, CDR2 FQNEAQ (reference sequence). This CDR3 spans 15 amino acids. The V end was cut by 0 bases, the J end by 2 bases, with 11 bases between. Measured with immunoSEQ multiplex PCR; TCRdb has only the in-frame clones, and not every one. The sample yields about 2.1 million clones, roughly 91% seen once. Positive CCR7 selection of CD45RO-negative cells yielded the naive CD8 cells, and terminally differentiated effector memory CD45RA+ cells were excluded.

Input material: naive CD8+ T cells from PBMCs. The sequence came from a man aged 18 to 30 in good health. Some clones in this sample may be carry-over from other donors' samples. This chain joins TRBV7-9 and TRBJ2-7, with D unresolved. This chain's CDR3 is CASSLATGSPYEQYF. DNA for the CDR3: TGTGCCAGCAGCTTAGCGACCGGATCGCCCTACGAGCAGTACTTC.